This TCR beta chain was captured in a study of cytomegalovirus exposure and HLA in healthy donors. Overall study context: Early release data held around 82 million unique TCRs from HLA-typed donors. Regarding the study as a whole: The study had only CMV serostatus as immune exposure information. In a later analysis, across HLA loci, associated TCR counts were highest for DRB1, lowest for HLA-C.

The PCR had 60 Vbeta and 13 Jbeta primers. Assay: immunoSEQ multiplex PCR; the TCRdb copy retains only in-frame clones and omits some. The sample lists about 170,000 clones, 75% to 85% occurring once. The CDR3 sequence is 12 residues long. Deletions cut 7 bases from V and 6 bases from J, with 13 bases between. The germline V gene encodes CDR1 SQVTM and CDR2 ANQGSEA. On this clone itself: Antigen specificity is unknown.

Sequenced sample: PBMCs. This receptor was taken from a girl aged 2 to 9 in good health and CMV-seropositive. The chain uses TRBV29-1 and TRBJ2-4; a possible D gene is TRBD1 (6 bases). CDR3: CSAWTAGNIQYF. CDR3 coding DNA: TGCAGCGCCTGGACAGCTGGAAACATTCAGTACTTC.